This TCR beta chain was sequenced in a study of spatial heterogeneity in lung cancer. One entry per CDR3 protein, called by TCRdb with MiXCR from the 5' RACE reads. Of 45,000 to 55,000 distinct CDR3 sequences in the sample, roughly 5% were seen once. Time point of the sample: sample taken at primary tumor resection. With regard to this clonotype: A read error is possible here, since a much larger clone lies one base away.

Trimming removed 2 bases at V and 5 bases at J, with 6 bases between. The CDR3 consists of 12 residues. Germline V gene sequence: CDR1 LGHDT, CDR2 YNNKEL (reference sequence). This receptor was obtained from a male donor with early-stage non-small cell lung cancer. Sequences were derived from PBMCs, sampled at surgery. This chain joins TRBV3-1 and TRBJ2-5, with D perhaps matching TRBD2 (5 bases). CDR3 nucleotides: TGTGCCAGCAGCCAAACGGGGGAGACCCAGTACTTC. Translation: CASSQTGETQYF.